This T cell receptor beta chain was obtained from a study of cytomegalovirus exposure and HLA in healthy donors. Some clones are missing from TCRdb's copy, which holds only in-frame ones; the method was immunoSEQ multiplex PCR. The table lists about 250,000 clones, approximately 90% of them singletons. The CDR3 sequence is 14 residues long. V was pared by 5 bases and J by 8 bases, with 9 bases of the junction left unmatched. Germline V gene data show CDR1 as SGHTA and CDR2 as FQGNSA. Separation from the approximately 660-subject first cohort characterized the approximately 120-subject validation cohort, to which the donors belonged.

This chain links TRBV7-2 with TRBJ1-2, with TRBD1 matching over 9 bases. This clonotype was obtained from a man between 18 and 29 years old in good health and CMV-seronegative. Material: PBMCs. In DNA form, the CDR3 reads TGTGCCAGCAGCCCGGGACAGGGTGTACAAGGCTACACCTTC. Translation gives CASSPGQGVQGYTF.